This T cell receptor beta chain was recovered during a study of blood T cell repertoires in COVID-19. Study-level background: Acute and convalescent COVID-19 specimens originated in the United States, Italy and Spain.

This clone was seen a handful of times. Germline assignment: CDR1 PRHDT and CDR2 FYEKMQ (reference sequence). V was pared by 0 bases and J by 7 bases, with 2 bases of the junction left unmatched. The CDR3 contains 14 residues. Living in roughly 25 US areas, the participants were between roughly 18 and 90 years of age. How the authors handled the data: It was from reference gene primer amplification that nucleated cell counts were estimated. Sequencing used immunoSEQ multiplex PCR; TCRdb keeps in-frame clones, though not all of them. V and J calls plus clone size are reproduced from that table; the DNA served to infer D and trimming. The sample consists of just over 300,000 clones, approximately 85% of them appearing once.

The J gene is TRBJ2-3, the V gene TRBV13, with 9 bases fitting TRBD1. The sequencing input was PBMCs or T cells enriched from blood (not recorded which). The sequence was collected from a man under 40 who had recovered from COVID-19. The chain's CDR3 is CASSLGQGANTQYF. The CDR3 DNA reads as TGTGCCAGCAGCTTAGGACAGGGGGCAAATACGCAGTATTTT.